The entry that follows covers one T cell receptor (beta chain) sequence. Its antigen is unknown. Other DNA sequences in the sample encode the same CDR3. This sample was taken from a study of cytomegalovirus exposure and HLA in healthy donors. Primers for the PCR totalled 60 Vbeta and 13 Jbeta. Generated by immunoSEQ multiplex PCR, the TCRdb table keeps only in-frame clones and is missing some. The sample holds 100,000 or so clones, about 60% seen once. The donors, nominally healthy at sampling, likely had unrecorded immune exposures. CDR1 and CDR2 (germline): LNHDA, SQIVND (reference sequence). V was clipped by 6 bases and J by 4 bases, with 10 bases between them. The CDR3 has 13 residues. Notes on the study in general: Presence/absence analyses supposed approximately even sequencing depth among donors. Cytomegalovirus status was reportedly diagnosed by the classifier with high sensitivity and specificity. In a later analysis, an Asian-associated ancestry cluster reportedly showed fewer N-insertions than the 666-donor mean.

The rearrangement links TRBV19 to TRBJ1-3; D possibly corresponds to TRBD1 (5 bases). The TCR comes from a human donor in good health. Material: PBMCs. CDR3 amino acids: CASRAGRGNTIYF. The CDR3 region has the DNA TGTGCCAGTAGGGCGGGGCGCGGAAACACCATATATTTT. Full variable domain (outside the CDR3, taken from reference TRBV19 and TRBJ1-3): DGGITQSPKYLFRKEGQNVTLSCEQNLNHDAMYWYRQDPGQGLRLIYYSQIVNDFQKGDIAEGYSVSREKKESFPLTVTSAQKNPTAFYLCASRAGRGNTIYFGEGSWLTVV.